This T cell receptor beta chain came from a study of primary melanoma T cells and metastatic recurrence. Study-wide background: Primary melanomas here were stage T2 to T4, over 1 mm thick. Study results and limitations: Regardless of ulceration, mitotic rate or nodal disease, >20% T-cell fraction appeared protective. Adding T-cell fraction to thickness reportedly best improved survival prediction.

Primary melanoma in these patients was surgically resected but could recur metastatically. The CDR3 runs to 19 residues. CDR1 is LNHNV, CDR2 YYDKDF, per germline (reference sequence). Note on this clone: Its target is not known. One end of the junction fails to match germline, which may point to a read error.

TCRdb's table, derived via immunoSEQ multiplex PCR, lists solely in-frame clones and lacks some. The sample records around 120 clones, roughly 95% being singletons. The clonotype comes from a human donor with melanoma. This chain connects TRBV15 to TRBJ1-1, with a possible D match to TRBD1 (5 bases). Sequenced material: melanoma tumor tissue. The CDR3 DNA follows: TGTGCCACCAGCAGAGATCGGGCAGGGCCGGGTGGAATGAATACTGAAGTTTTCTTT. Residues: CATSRDRAGPGGMNTEVFF.